This entry lists 2 T cell receptor beta chains sequenced from one sample in a study of T-cell memory formation after mild COVID-19. TCRdb ran MiXCR on the 5' RACE reads and lists one entry per CDR3 protein. This table holds hundreds of thousands of distinct CDR3 sequences, around 20% found once. Material: PBMCs or a T cell subset sorted from them (not recorded which). These receptors were taken from an adult woman who had mild COVID-19 (a few samples of this study predate the infection). Cell type and time point are not known.

V and J are TRBV24-1 and TRBJ2-5; D is unclear. Germline CDR1 reads KGHDR; CDR2 reads SFDVKD. V lost 3 bases and J 2 bases, leaving 12 bases between the germline ends. The CDR3 is 15 residues long. The CDR3 is CATSDPMGPQETQYF. The DNA of the CDR3 is TGTGCCACCAGTGATCCGATGGGCCCACAAGAGACCCAGTACTTC.

This clonotype was seen a few times. V is TRBV24-1 and J is TRBJ1-2; tentatively, D is TRBD1 (5 bases). CDR1 and CDR2 (germline): KGHDR, SFDVKD. The V and J ends lost 8 bases and 2 bases respectively, with 11 bases between them. The CDR3 sequence is 13 residues long. Written as DNA, the CDR3 is TGTGCCACCATGGGGGATTCAAACTATGGCTACACCTTC. Residues: CATMGDSNYGYTF.